The rows below give T cell receptor beta chains drawn from one sample of a study of CD8+ T cells in alopecia areata. Sequencing was performed with immunoSEQ multiplex PCR; in TCRdb, only in-frame clones are kept and a portion is missing. The table shows about 220,000 clones, with about 50% occurring only once. Sequencing used CD4+ T cells sorted from blood, obtained at week 4, from a patient treated with tofacitinib. The receptors come from a human donor with alopecia areata. Each CDR3 is given with its conserved first and last residue. Fields, in order: clone size, J gene, V gene, D gene, CDR3 DNA, CDR3 protein. D genes are given only for firm matches. Not every row has a clone size; where given, it reads once, few, many or a size class.

few	TRBJ1-2	TRBV4-1	.	TGCGCCAGCAGCCAACACGAACCTTCTAATGGCTACACCTTC	CASSQHEPSNGYTF
once	TRBJ1-2	TRBV29-1	.	TGCAGCGTTGAAGAAAGGGGCTTGGTTGGCTACACCTTC	CSVEERGLVGYTF
.	TRBJ2-1	TRBV2	.	TGTGCCAGCAGTGAGGGGAAACGGAGAAATGAGCAGTTCTTC	CASSEGKRRNEQFF
few	TRBJ1-5	TRBV30	TRBD1	TGTGCCTGGAGTCCGAACAGGGGTTCTAGGCAGTTTCAGCCCCAGCATTTT	CAWSPNRGSRQFQPQHF
.	TRBJ1-2	TRBV2	.	TGTGCCAGCAGTGAGGGAGTTTTAATTCATGGCTACACCTTC	CASSEGVLIHGYTF
few	TRBJ1-1	TRBV6-5	TRBD1	TGTGCCAGCCGAACCGACAGGGTAGCTGAAGCTTTCTTT	CASRTDRVAEAFF
.	TRBJ1-2	TRBV30	.	TGTGCCTGGACCCCACAGGGATCGTATGGCTACACCTTC	CAWTPQGSYGYTF
.	TRBJ1-6	TRBV14	.	TGTGCCAGCAGCCAAACGGAGGGAGAGGCTTCACCCCTCCACTTT	CASSQTEGEASPLHF
few	TRBJ1-2	TRBV10-3	TRBD1	TGTGCCATCAGTGTCCGGGACAGCTATGGCTACACCTTC	CAISVRDSYGYTF
.	TRBJ2-7	TRBV25-1	TRBD1	TGTGCCAGCAGTGACCCCGACAGGGTCTACGAGCAGTACTTC	CASSDPDRVYEQYF
few	TRBJ2-6	TRBV7-2	.	TGTGCCAGCAGCTTAACAGCCGCTGGGGCCAACGTCCTGACTTTC	CASSLTAAGANVLTF
.	TRBJ2-1	TRBV11-2	.	TGTGCCAGCAGCCTGGAGGGTTCCTCCTACAATGAGCAGTTCTTC	CASSLEGSSYNEQFF